A selection of T cell receptor beta chains follows, all from one sample in a study of T cells after posttransplantation cyclophosphamide. Produced via immunoSEQ multiplex PCR; TCRdb's table is partial and in-frame only. The repertoire consists of some 38,000 clones, none detected only once. Sequencing input: PBMCs. The receptors shown here come from a man in his fifties or sixties in good health, CMV-negative, and a related stem cell transplant donor. Each CDR3 is given with its conserved first and last residue.

TRBV5-4	TRBJ1-1	CASSLRDRETEAFF
TRBV5-1	TRBJ1-1	CASSTFPGTGGGEAFF
TRBV7-9	TRBJ1-2	CASSPMSGESYTF
TRBV19	TRBJ1-6	CASSISGRGILDSPLHF
TRBV10-3	TRBJ2-3	CAIAAGGFADTQYF
TRBV13	TRBJ1-6	CASSSRGAPALHF
TRBV7-9	TRBJ1-4	CASSLWGSTTNEKLFF
TRBV7-7	TRBJ2-3	CASSLGAFTDTQYF
TRBV7-9	TRBJ1-1	CASSLANRETEAFF
TRBV19	TRBJ2-2	CASTDRADTGELFF
TRBV5-6	TRBJ1-2	CASSLVVRGGYTF
TRBV5-1	TRBJ2-2	CASSLSGVGNTGELFF
TRBV7-2	TRBJ1-2	CASSSTDSGTGLGYGYTF
TRBV18	TRBJ2-1	CASSPGLVSYNEQFF
TRBV7-9	TRBJ1-4	CASSLDRTNEKLFF
TRBV5-6	TRBJ2-7	CASSPGLAGSYEQYF